This T cell receptor (beta chain) was sequenced during a study of blood T cell repertoires in COVID-19. Study at large: T cells, B-cell-depleted T cells, or PBMCs provided the cDNA or gDNA that served as material.

The assay was immunoSEQ multiplex PCR, and TCRdb's table has in-frame clones only and misses some. Here the sample spans about 370,000 clones, almost 90% being singletons. CDR1 and CDR2 from the germline V gene are MNHEY and SMNVEV (reference sequence). CDR3 length equals 17 residues. The V end was cut by 4 bases, the J end by 4 bases, with 19 bases between. Sequenced input: peripheral blood. This TCR was sampled from a young man with active or convalescent COVID-19. V gene TRBV27 combines with J gene TRBJ2-2; possibly TRBD1 for D (6 bases). As DNA, the CDR3 is TGTGCCAGCAGTTCAGGGACATTGGTTAGGATCACCGGGGAGCTGTTTTTT. It is translated as CASSSGTLVRITGELFF.